This T cell receptor beta chain stems from a study of blood T cell repertoires in COVID-19. On the study more broadly: COVID-19 samples, acute and convalescent, were from the United States, Italy and Spain. T cells, B-cell-depleted T cells, or PBMCs provided the cDNA or gDNA that served as material.

CDR1 is MDHEN, CDR2 SYDVKM, per germline. V was cut by 6 bases and J by 4 bases, with 13 bases left in between. The CDR3 consists of 14 residues. Profiling relied on immunoSEQ multiplex PCR, and the TCRdb table lists in-frame clones only, not all of them. The top ten hold around 7.5% of the sample, which has nearly 200,000 clones, around 81% seen once. The sample taken for sequencing was PBMCs or T cells enriched from blood (not recorded which). The receptor was isolated from a man aged 35 to 55 who had recovered from COVID-19. The chain couples TRBV28 to TRBJ1-5; no clear D gene. CDR3 DNA sequence: TGTGCCAGCAGGGTGGCAGGCCTTAATCAGCCCCAGCATTTT. It specifies CASRVAGLNQPQHF. The full variable domain, its missing parts supplied by reference TRBV28 and TRBJ1-5, is DVKVTQSSRYLVKRTGEKVFLECVQDMDHENMFWYRQDPGLGLRLIYFSYDVKMKEKGDIPEGYSVSREKKERFSLILESASTNQTSMYLCASRVAGLNQPQHFGDGTRLSIL.